The 3 T cell receptor beta chains presented below share a single source sample, sequenced in a study of Ad26.COV2.S vaccination and SARS-CoV-2 variants. Sequencing was performed with immunoSEQ multiplex PCR; in TCRdb, only in-frame clones are kept and a portion is missing. The table records about 180,000 clones, around nine tenths of them present only once. This specimen consisted of peripheral blood, obtained after recovery from COVID-19. The receptor set was obtained from a human donor who had recovered from COVID-19.

The rearrangement joins TRBV2 to TRBJ2-5, with 8 bases matching TRBD2. The CDR3 covers 16 residues. Germline V gives CDR1 SNHLY, CDR2 FYNNEI. Losses at the gene ends were 4 bases for V and 5 bases for J; bases not matched to a gene: 12. Written as DNA, the CDR3 is TGTGCCAGCAGTGGGGGGTCTTCTAGCGGGCGGGAGACCCAGTACTTC. Amino acids: CASSGGSSSGRETQYF.

V and J are TRBV20-1 and TRBJ1-5; 9 bases are a match to TRBD1. This CDR3 comprises 15 residues. From germline, CDR1 is DFQATT and CDR2 SNEGSKA (reference sequence). With 3 bases clipped from V and 9 bases from J, the junction kept 12 bases outside the gene matches. CDR3 in DNA: TGCAGTGCTAGTTCTGGGACAGGGATGGGACGGCCCCAGCATTTT. Amino acids: CSASSGTGMGRPQHF.

This chain joins TRBV30 and TRBJ2-2; 8 nucleotides line up with TRBD1. CDR3 length equals 16 residues. V trimming: 3 bases; J trimming: 4 bases; junction bases outside the gene matches: 10. Germline V gene lookup returns CDR1 GTSNPN and CDR2 SVGIG (reference sequence). CDR3 protein: CAWRATGGHTTGELFF. The CDR3 DNA sequence: TGTGCCTGGAGGGCAACAGGGGGTCATACCACCGGGGAGCTGTTTTTT. Variable domain in full (rest from reference TRBV30 and TRBJ2-2): SQTIHQWPATLVQPVGSPLSLECTVEGTSNPNLYWYRQAAGRGLQLLFYSVGIGQISSEVPQNLSASRPQDRQFILSSKKLLLSDSGFYLCAWRATGGHTTGELFFGEGSRLTVL.